This T cell receptor (beta chain) was sequenced in a study of T cell changes during pregnancy in multiple sclerosis. The CDR3 is 15 amino acids. The V and J ends lost 5 bases and 5 bases, in that order; junction bases with no gene match: 6. CDR1 is MDHEN, CDR2 SYDVKM, per germline. Sequenced by immunoSEQ multiplex PCR; TCRdb stores in-frame clones only, minus some. The sample lists approximately 130,000 clones, 96% occurring once. The V gene is TRBV28, the J gene TRBJ2-1, with 10 bases fitting TRBD2. The material sequenced was peripheral blood, taken after pregnancy. The origin of this receptor is a female donor with multiple sclerosis, enrolled in a pregnancy study. The CDR3 is CASSPRTSGNNEQFF. In nucleotides, the CDR3 is TGTGCCAGCAGTCCCAGGACTAGCGGCAACAATGAGCAGTTCTTC.